This T cell receptor (beta chain) emerged from a study of neurological immune-mediated disorders. The CDR3 spans 13 residues. Germline values: CDR1 DFQATT, CDR2 SNEGSKA (reference sequence). V dropped 1 base and J dropped 7 bases, with 10 bases sitting between them. This clonotype was seen ten or more times. Synthesis of cDNA was accomplished via 5'RACE employing 10-nucleotide random UMIs. TCRdb fed the 5' RACE reads into MiXCR, producing one record per CDR3 protein. The sample has just over 95,000 distinct CDR3 sequences, around 3.3% seen once. The source is a young woman with multiple sclerosis. The chain uses TRBV20-1 and TRBJ1-4; no clear D gene. The sequencing input was PBMCs. CDR3 sequence: CSARVRMGEKLFF. The CDR3 DNA reads TGCAGTGCTAGAGTTCGGATGGGTGAAAAACTGTTTTTT.